This T cell receptor beta chain was profiled in a study of CD8+CD57+ T cells in acquired aplastic anemia. About the study: Healthy donors yielded around 11 million CD4+ cell reads on average. Study conclusions and caveats: It was found that about 31 CD8+ CDR3 sequences were shared between patients and controls.

Germline CDR1 reads MDHEN; CDR2 reads SYDVKM. The CDR3 spans 14 residues. V lost 4 bases to trimming and J lost 0 bases, with 9 bases between them. Worth noting for this clonotype: Its antigen is as yet unknown.

Profiles of TCR beta VDJ and CDR3 were generated from a genomic DNA template. Each CDR3 protein is one row after TCRdb ran MiXCR on the reads. The sample lists about 170,000 distinct CDR3 sequences; about 48% were seen once. The V gene is TRBV28, the J gene TRBJ1-1, with a tentative D call TRBD1 (6 bases). The receptor was isolated from a human donor in good health. The sequenced sample consisted of sorted CD4+, CD8+, or CD8+CD57+ T cells (not recorded which) from PBMCs. CDR3 sequence reads: CASSSTGMNTEAFF. Written as DNA, the CDR3 is TGTGCCAGCAGTTCCACAGGGATGAACACTGAAGCTTTCTTT.